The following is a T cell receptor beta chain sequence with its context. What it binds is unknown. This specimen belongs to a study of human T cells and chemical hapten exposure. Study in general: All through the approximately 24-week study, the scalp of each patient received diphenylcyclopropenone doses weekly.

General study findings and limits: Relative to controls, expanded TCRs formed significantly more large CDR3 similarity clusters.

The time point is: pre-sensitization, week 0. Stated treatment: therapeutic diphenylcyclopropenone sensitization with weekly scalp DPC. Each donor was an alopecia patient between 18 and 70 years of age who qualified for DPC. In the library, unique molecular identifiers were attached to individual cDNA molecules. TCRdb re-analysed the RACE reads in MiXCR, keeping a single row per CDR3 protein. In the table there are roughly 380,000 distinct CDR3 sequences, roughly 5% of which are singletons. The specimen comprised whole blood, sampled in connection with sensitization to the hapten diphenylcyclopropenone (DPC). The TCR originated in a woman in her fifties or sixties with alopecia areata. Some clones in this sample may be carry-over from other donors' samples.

The CDR3 nucleotides read TGTGCCAGCCGAGAGGGACCAACTAATGAAAAACTGTTTTTT. Amino acid sequence: CASREGPTNEKLFF. The rearrangement uses TRBV6-1 and TRBJ1-4; the D gene is possibly TRBD1 (5 bases). Germline assignment: CDR1 MNHNS and CDR2 SASEGT. The CDR3 runs to 14 residues. V lost 8 bases to trimming and J lost 0 bases, with 10 bases between them.